Listed here is a single T cell receptor beta chain. Its cognate antigen is unknown. Time point: cycle 4 day 1 (C4D1), after more than five weeks of nivolumab. The patients all showed relapse after autologous stem cell transplantation, while their brentuximab vedotin exposure varied. Thawed PBMCs yielded CD4+ T cells through magnetic negative selection. Assay used: immunoSEQ multiplex PCR; TCRdb lists only in-frame clones, some missing. The sample contains about 28,000 clones, over 75% of which appear only once. These data originate in a study of PD-1 blockade in classical Hodgkin lymphoma. Study results and caveats: At C4D1, TCR diversity had climbed significantly for CD4+ cells, though not for CD8+ cells.

V was pared by 4 bases and J by 1 base, with 11 bases between. In germline, CDR1 is SGHRS, CDR2 YFSETQ. The CDR3 has 14 amino acids. The sequenced sample was CD4+ T cells from blood, obtained before the fourth cycle of nivolumab. This clonotype was obtained from a human donor with classical Hodgkin lymphoma. V is TRBV5-1 and J is TRBJ2-5, with D possibly called TRBD1 or TRBD2 (5 bases each). The CDR3 DNA sequence: TGCGCCAGCAGCCCCGGGACCGCCCAAGAGACCCAGTACTTC. Protein: CASSPGTAQETQYF. Variable domain in full (rest from reference TRBV5-1 and TRBJ2-5): KAGVTQTPRYLIKTRGQQVTLSCSPISGHRSVSWYQQTPGQGLQFLFEYFSETQRNKGNFPGRFSGRQFSNSRSEMNVSTLELGDSALYLCASSPGTAQETQYFGPGTRLLVL.